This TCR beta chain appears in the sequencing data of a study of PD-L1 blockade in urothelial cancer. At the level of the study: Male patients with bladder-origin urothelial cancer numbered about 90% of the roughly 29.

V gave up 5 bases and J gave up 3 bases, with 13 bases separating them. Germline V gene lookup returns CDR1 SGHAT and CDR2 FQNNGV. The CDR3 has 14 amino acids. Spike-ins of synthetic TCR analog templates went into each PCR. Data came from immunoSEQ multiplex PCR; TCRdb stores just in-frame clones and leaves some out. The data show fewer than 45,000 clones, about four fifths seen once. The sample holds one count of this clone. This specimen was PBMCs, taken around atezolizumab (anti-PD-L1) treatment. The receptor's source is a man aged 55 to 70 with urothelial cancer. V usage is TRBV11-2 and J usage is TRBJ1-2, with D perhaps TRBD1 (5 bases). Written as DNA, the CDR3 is TGTGCCAGCAGCCCGACGGGGGGTTACTATGGCTACACCTTC. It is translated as CASSPTGGYYGYTF.